A selection of T cell receptor beta chains follows, all from one sample in a study of shared clonotypes between healthy human individuals. The data were produced by immunoSEQ multiplex PCR, yet TCRdb's version contains in-frame clones alone and is incomplete. This sample has 2 million to 2.5 million clones; roughly 92% occur once, and the top ten carry approximately 0.4%. The sample consisted of naive CD4+ T cells from PBMCs. Receptors originate from a young man in good health. Some clones in this sample may be carry-over from other donors' samples. The CDR3 runs from the conserved cysteine through the conserved F or W. Each record gives: J gene, CDR3 length, D gene, V gene, clone size, CDR3 DNA, CDR3 protein. D genes are given only for firm matches. A clone size is listed for some rows: how often the clone was seen (once, few, many), or a class if it is expanded.

>TRBJ1-5|16|TRBD1|TRBV28|.
TGTGCCAGCAGGTCCTGGGACAGGGTTATCAGTCAGCCCCAGCATTTT
CASRSWDRVISQPQHF
>TRBJ2-5|13|TRBD2|TRBV2|.
TGTGCCAGCAGTGCGACTAGCGGGTCGGCCCAGTACTTC
CASSATSGSAQYF
>TRBJ2-3|15|.|TRBV9|.
TGTGCCAGCAGCGTAGGCGGGTCTAGCACAGATACGCAGTATTTT
CASSVGGSSTDTQYF
>TRBJ2-1|16|TRBD2|TRBV7-3|.
TGTGCCAGCAGTCCCCCCGGGGGGGGGCCGAAAAATGAGCAGTTCTTC
CASSPPGGGPKNEQFF
>TRBJ2-5|13|.|TRBV5-1|.
TGCGCCAGCAGCTCTCAGTTACAAGAGACCCAGTACTTC
CASSSQLQETQYF
>TRBJ2-7|15|TRBD1|TRBV11-2|.
TGTGCCAGCAGCCCCTCTTCAGGGGGCCACTACGAGCAGTACTTC
CASSPSSGGHYEQYF
>TRBJ2-1|16|TRBD2|TRBV28|.
TGTGCCAGCACCCCCACCGGACTAGCAGTCTACAATGAGCAGTTCTTC
CASTPTGLAVYNEQFF
>TRBJ1-5|14|.|TRBV30|few
TGTGCCTGGAGTGTTAACAGGGATAGGGAGCCCCAGCATTTT
CAWSVNRDREPQHF
>TRBJ1-1|15|TRBD1|TRBV19|.
TGTGCCAGTAGTACCCGGCGGCAGGGGGCTAACGGAGCTTTCTTT
CASSTRRQGANGAFF
>TRBJ1-3|14|.|TRBV30|.
TGTGCCTGGAGCGTTCAAGGGCCTGGAAACACCATATATTTT
CAWSVQGPGNTIYF
>TRBJ2-7|13|.|TRBV18|.
TGTGCCAGCTCCCCCGTGGCAGCGTACGAGCAGTACTTC
CASSPVAAYEQYF